The present T cell receptor (beta chain) was sequenced within a study of blood T cells in healthy people across ages. A second PCR, run for about 7 to 11 cycles, used a sample-barcoded 5' primer plus a J-beta primer mix. The template-switch adaptor, which had 12 random nucleotides, put a tag on each cDNA molecule. TCRdb reprocessed the 5' RACE reads via MiXCR and lists one record per CDR3 protein. The sample lists fewer than 750,000 distinct CDR3 sequences; roughly half were seen once. CDR3 length: 15 residues. Germline V CDR1 and CDR2: DFQATT, SNEGSKA (reference sequence). The V segment lost 0 bases and the J segment 4 bases; nucleotides outside the gene matches: 2. Study outcomes and limitations: Without sorted subsets, naive and antigen-experienced compartments could not be conclusively compared.

Every sample yielded at least 6 million isolated PBMCs. Points on this clonotype: Its target is unknown.

The chain has TRBV20-1 and TRBJ2-1; 11 bases match TRBD2. Sequenced sample: blood. The clonotype comes from an elderly woman in good health. The CDR3 here is CSARETSGVYNEQFF. As DNA, the CDR3 is TGCAGTGCTAGAGAGACTAGCGGGGTATACAATGAGCAGTTCTTC.